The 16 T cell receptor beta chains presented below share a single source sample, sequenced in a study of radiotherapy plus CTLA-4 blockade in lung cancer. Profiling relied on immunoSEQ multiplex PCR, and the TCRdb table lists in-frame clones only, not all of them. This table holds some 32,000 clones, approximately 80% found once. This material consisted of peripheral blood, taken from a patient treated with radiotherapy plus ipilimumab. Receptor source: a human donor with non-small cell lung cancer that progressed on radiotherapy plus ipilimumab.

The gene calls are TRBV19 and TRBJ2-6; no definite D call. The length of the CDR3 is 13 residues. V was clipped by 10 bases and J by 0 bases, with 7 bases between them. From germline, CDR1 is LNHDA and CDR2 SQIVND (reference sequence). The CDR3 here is CAIASSGANVLTF. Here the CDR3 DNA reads TGTGCCATTGCTAGCTCTGGGGCCAACGTCCTGACTTTC.

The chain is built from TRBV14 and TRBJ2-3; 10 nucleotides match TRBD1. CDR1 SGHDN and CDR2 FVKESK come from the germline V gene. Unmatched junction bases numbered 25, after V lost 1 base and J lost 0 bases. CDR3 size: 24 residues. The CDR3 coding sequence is TGTGCCAGCAGCCAAGTAAGGACAGGGGGTCAGACAACGGGGGGGACCCCTAGCACAGATACGCAGTATTTT. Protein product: CASSQVRTGGQTTGGTPSTDTQYF.

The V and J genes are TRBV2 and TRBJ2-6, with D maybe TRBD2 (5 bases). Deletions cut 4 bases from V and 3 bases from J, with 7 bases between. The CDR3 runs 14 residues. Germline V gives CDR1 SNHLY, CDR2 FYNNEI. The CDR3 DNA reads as TGTGCCAGCAGTGTGGAGGTTGGGGCCAACGTCCTGACTTTC. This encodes CASSVEVGANVLTF.

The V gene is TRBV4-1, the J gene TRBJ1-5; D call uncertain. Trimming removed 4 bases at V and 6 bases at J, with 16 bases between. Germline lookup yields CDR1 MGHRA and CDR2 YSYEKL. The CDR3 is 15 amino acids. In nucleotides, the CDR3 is TGCGCCAGCAGCCCCGGGCGCGGGGTAGCTCAGCCCCAGCATTTT. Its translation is CASSPGRGVAQPQHF.

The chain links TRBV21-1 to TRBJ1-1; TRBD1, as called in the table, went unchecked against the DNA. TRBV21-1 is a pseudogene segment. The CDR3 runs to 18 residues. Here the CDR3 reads CASSKGNRPSAMNTEAFF. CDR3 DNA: TGTGCCAGCAGCAAAGGAAACAGACCTTCAGCAATGAACACTGAAGCTTTCTTT.

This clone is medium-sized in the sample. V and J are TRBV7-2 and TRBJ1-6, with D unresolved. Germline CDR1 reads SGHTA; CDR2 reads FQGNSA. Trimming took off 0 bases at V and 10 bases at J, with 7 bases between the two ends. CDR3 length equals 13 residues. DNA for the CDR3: TGTGCCAGCAGCTTAGCTATGAGGTCACCCCTCCACTTT. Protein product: CASSLAMRSPLHF.

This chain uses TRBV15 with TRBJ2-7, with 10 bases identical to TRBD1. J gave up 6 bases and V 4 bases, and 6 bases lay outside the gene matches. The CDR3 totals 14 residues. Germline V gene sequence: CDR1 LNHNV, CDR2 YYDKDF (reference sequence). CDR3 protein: CATSTRRQGAEQYF. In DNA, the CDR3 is TGTGCCACCAGCACCCGGAGACAGGGGGCCGAGCAGTACTTC.

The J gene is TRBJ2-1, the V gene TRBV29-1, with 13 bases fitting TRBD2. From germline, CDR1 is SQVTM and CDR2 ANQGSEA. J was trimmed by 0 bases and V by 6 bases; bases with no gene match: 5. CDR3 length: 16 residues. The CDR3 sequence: CSVTSGGVSSYNEQFF. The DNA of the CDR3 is TGCAGCGTAACTAGCGGGGGGGTGAGCTCCTACAATGAGCAGTTCTTC.

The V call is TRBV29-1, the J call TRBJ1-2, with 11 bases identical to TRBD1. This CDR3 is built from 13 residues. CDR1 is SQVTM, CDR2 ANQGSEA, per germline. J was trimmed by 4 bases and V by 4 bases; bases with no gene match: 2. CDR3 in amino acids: CSVVGQGAYGYTF. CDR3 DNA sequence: TGCAGCGTTGTCGGACAGGGGGCCTATGGCTACACCTTC.

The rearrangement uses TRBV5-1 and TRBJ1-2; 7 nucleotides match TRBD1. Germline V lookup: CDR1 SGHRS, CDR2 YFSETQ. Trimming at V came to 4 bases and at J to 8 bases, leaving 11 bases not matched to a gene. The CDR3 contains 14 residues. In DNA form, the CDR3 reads TGCGCCAGCAGCCCCGGCGACAGGGAACACGGCTACACCTTC. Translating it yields CASSPGDREHGYTF.

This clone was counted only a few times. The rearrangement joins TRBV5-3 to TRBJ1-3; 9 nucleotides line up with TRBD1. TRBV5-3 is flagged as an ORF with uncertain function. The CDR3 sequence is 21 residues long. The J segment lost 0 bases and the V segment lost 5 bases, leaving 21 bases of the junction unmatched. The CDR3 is CARRFLFPDRGRGCSGNTIYF. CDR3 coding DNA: TGTGCCAGAAGGTTTCTCTTCCCCGACAGGGGGAGAGGCTGCTCTGGAAACACCATATATTTT.

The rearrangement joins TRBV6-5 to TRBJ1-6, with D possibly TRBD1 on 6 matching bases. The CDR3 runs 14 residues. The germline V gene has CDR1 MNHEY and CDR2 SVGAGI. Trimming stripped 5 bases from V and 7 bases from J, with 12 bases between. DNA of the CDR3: TGTGCCAGCAGTCCGGGACAATCGAATTCACCCCTCCACTTT. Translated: CASSPGQSNSPLHF.

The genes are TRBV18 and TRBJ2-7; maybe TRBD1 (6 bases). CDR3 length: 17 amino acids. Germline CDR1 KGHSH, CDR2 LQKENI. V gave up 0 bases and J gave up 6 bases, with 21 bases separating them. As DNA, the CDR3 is TGTGCCAGCTCACCACCAAGGACAGCTTATTATTTCGGCGAGCAGTACTTC. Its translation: CASSPPRTAYYFGEQYF.

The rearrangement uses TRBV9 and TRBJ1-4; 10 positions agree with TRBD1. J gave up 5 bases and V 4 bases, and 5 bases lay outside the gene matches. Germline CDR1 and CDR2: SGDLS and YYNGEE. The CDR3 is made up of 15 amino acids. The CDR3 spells CASSKGQGVNEKLFF. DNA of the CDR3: TGTGCCAGCAGCAAAGGACAGGGGGTGAATGAAAAACTGTTTTTT.

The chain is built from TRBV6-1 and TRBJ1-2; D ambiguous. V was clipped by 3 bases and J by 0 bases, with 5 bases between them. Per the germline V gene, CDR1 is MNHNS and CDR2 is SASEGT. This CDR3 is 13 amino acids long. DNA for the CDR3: TGTGCCAGCAGTGACGGGACTAACTATGGCTACACCTTC. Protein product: CASSDGTNYGYTF.

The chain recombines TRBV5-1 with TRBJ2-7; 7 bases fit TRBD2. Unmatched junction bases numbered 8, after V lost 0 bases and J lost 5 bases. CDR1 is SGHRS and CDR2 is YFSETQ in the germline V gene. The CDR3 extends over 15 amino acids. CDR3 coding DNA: TGCGCCAGCAGCTTGGGTGGCGGGGGTTGGAACGAGCAGTACTTC. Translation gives CASSLGGGGWNEQYF.